This T cell receptor beta chain was documented in a study of T-cell reconstitution after alpha-beta-depleted transplantation in children. In its sample, this clonotype was seen many times. TCRbeta library preparation incorporated unique molecular identifiers. One entry per CDR3 protein results from TCRdb running MiXCR on the PCR reads. The table records almost 400,000 distinct CDR3 sequences, roughly 22% of them present only once. Germline V gene data show CDR1 as KGHSH and CDR2 as LQKENI. There are 13 residues in the CDR3. V lost 0 bases and J 7 bases, leaving 9 bases between the germline ends. The source material was PBMCs from the stem cell graft donor, sampled from the stem cell graft. The rearrangement joins TRBV18 to TRBJ1-1; the D is unclear. The origin of this receptor is a human donor who donated a stem cell graft to a child with acute myeloid leukemia. This CDR3 reads CASSPPVVGEAFF. CDR3 nucleotide sequence: TGTGCCAGCTCACCACCGGTCGTGGGTGAAGCTTTCTTT.